Ten or more counts support the clone carrying this T cell receptor (beta chain). Its antigen is as yet unknown. cDNA libraries for TCR alpha and TCR beta, carrying sample barcodes and UMIs, came from 5'RACE with constant-segment primers. MiXCR, run by TCRdb on the 5' RACE reads, gives a single entry per CDR3 protein. The repertoire holds 350,000 to 450,000 distinct CDR3 sequences, under 15% seen once, with roughly 22% in the top ten. The data belong to a study of T-cell memory formation after mild COVID-19. Study-wide results and caveats: Whereas later expanders leaned CD4+, clones contracting day 15 to 85 showed a balanced CD4/CD8 makeup.

CDR1 MNHEY and CDR2 SMNVEV come from the germline V gene (reference sequence). The V and J ends lost 3 bases and 7 bases respectively, with 9 bases between them. There are 13 residues in the CDR3. The origin of this receptor is a man in his late teens or twenties who had mild COVID-19 (a few samples of this study predate the infection). Cell type and time point are not known. Sequences were obtained from PBMCs or a T cell subset sorted from them (not recorded which). V gene TRBV27 combines with J gene TRBJ2-2; a weak D match, TRBD2 (5 bases). The CDR3, as DNA: TGTGCCAGCAGTTTGAGAGGGATCGGGGAGCTGTTTTTT. Amino acid sequence: CASSLRGIGELFF.